The entry that follows covers one T cell receptor beta chain sequence. The antigen remains unidentified. The record originates from a study of liver allograft versus peripheral blood T cells. Study in general: Comparative analysis was performed on T cell receptor repertoires from transplanted livers and from recipients' peripheral blood.

From the reads, TCRdb called clonotypes with MiXCR, one entry per CDR3 protein. The profile shows roughly 11,000 distinct CDR3 sequences, around a quarter of them singletons. Per germline, CDR1 GTSNPN and CDR2 SVGIG (reference sequence). The CDR3 extends over 13 amino acids. V was shortened by 1 base and J by 3 bases, with 9 bases between the two germline ends. Study outcomes and limitations: As reported, T cell receptor repertoires inside liver allografts differed from those present in peripheral blood.

This sequence was found in a human patient who had a liver transplant. Some T cells may be the graft donor's. This chain links TRBV30 with TRBJ1-2; D is uncertain. The DNA for the CDR3 is TGTGCCTGGAGTGAAAACGTTCACTATGGCTACACCTTC. It codes for CAWSENVHYGYTF.